These T cell receptor beta chains were read from a single sample in a study of identical twins. From the 5' RACE reads, TCRdb called clonotypes with MiXCR, one entry per CDR3 protein. The data show fewer than 500,000 distinct CDR3 sequences, with about 24% seen just once and approximately 2.9% held by the top ten. These data were likewise used in another study, on T cells expressing NK-cell markers.

Sequencing used CD4+ T cells sorted from blood. The receptor set was obtained from a woman under 30 in good health. Each CDR3 is given with its conserved first and last residue. D genes are given only for firm matches. Not every row has a clone size; where given, it reads once, few, many or a size class.

d_call: NA; clone_size: NA; j_call: TRBJ1-2; v_call: TRBV12-3/TRBV12-4; cdr3_aa: CASSATSFYGYTF; cdr3_nt: TGTGCCAGCAGTGCAACAAGCTTCTATGGCTACACCTTC
d_call: NA; clone_size: NA; j_call: TRBJ1-2; v_call: TRBV12-3/TRBV12-4; cdr3_aa: CASSLGGMGYTF; cdr3_nt: TGTGCCAGCAGTTTAGGGGGTATGGGCTACACCTTC
d_call: NA; clone_size: few; j_call: TRBJ1-2; v_call: TRBV20-1; cdr3_aa: CSAPGRERGGYTF; cdr3_nt: TGCAGTGCTCCCGGACGGGAGAGGGGTGGCTACACCTTC
d_call: NA; clone_size: many; j_call: TRBJ2-7; v_call: TRBV6-2/TRBV6-3; cdr3_aa: CASSREYEQYF; cdr3_nt: TGTGCCAGCAGCCGCGAATACGAGCAGTACTTC
d_call: TRBD2; clone_size: NA; j_call: TRBJ2-1; v_call: TRBV20-1; cdr3_aa: CSASGLAGGIHEQFF; cdr3_nt: TGCAGTGCCTCTGGACTAGCGGGAGGAATCCATGAGCAGTTCTTC
d_call: NA; clone_size: few; j_call: TRBJ2-7; v_call: TRBV29-1; cdr3_aa: CSASGQGIREQYF; cdr3_nt: TGCAGCGCTTCAGGGCAGGGGATTCGCGAGCAGTACTTC
d_call: NA; clone_size: few; j_call: TRBJ2-7; v_call: TRBV27; cdr3_aa: CASASQGATQEQYF; cdr3_nt: TGTGCCAGCGCTTCCCAAGGGGCCACTCAGGAGCAGTACTTC
d_call: TRBD2; clone_size: NA; j_call: TRBJ2-5; v_call: TRBV10-2; cdr3_aa: CASSELAGETQYF; cdr3_nt: TGCGCCAGCAGTGAGCTAGCGGGGGAAACCCAGTACTTC
d_call: NA; clone_size: NA; j_call: TRBJ2-7; v_call: TRBV5-1; cdr3_aa: CASSLLDPRDYEQYF; cdr3_nt: TGCGCCAGCAGCCTTCTGGACCCCCGGGACTACGAGCAGTACTTC
d_call: NA; clone_size: once; j_call: TRBJ2-5; v_call: TRBV20-1; cdr3_aa: CSAQPGETQYF; cdr3_nt: TGCAGTGCGCAACCAGGGGAGACCCAGTACTTC
d_call: NA; clone_size: few; j_call: TRBJ1-6; v_call: TRBV10-3; cdr3_aa: CAISESGNRVRSYNSPLHF; cdr3_nt: TGTGCCATCAGTGAGTCTGGGAACAGAGTACGCTCCTATAATTCACCCCTCCACTTT
d_call: NA; clone_size: NA; j_call: TRBJ2-5; v_call: TRBV7-2; cdr3_aa: CASSLARKETQYF; cdr3_nt: TGTGCCAGCAGCTTAGCCAGGAAAGAGACCCAGTACTTC
d_call: NA; clone_size: few; j_call: TRBJ2-1; v_call: TRBV20-1; cdr3_aa: CSAPAGNEQFF; cdr3_nt: TGCAGCGCACCGGCAGGGAATGAGCAGTTCTTC
d_call: NA; clone_size: NA; j_call: TRBJ2-7; v_call: TRBV20-1; cdr3_aa: CSASRAGSGEQYF; cdr3_nt: TGCAGTGCCTCCAGGGCAGGGTCTGGCGAGCAGTACTTC
d_call: NA; clone_size: NA; j_call: TRBJ1-4; v_call: TRBV3-1; cdr3_aa: CASSQVGRREKLFF; cdr3_nt: TGTGCCAGCAGCCAAGTAGGGCGGCGAGAAAAACTGTTTTTT
d_call: NA; clone_size: few; j_call: TRBJ1-6; v_call: TRBV12-3/TRBV12-4; cdr3_aa: CASSLGGEVSPLHF; cdr3_nt: TGTGCCAGCAGTTTAGGAGGGGAGGTATCACCCCTCCACTTT
d_call: NA; clone_size: few; j_call: TRBJ2-2; v_call: TRBV9; cdr3_aa: CASSVFWGPNTGELFF; cdr3_nt: TGTGCCAGCAGCGTATTCTGGGGCCCGAACACCGGGGAGCTGTTTTTT
d_call: TRBD2; clone_size: NA; j_call: TRBJ2-1; v_call: TRBV6-1; cdr3_aa: CASSHSGTSGRGYNEQFF; cdr3_nt: TGTGCCAGCAGTCATTCCGGGACTAGCGGGAGGGGGTACAATGAGCAGTTCTTC
d_call: NA; clone_size: NA; j_call: TRBJ1-6; v_call: TRBV12-3/TRBV12-4; cdr3_aa: CASSPPAGPGAPLHF; cdr3_nt: TGTGCCAGCAGTCCCCCCGCCGGGCCCGGGGCACCCCTCCACTTT
d_call: NA; clone_size: NA; j_call: TRBJ2-1; v_call: TRBV27; cdr3_aa: CASSLSRSYNEQFF; cdr3_nt: TGTGCCAGCAGTTTATCCCGCTCCTACAATGAGCAGTTCTTC
d_call: NA; clone_size: NA; j_call: TRBJ2-3; v_call: TRBV11-1; cdr3_aa: CASSGLSQQGENTDTQYF; cdr3_nt: TGTGCCAGCAGCGGACTGTCCCAACAGGGAGAAAACACAGATACGCAGTATTTT
d_call: NA; clone_size: few; j_call: TRBJ1-1; v_call: TRBV5-1; cdr3_aa: CASSFRQGNTEAFF; cdr3_nt: TGCGCCAGCAGCTTCCGGCAGGGGAACACTGAAGCTTTCTTT
d_call: NA; clone_size: many; j_call: TRBJ2-3; v_call: TRBV5-1; cdr3_aa: CASSFQTDTQYF; cdr3_nt: TGCGCCAGCAGCTTCCAGACAGATACGCAGTATTTT
d_call: NA; clone_size: NA; j_call: TRBJ2-2; v_call: TRBV9; cdr3_aa: CASSVGRVAGELFF; cdr3_nt: TGTGCCAGCAGCGTAGGCAGGGTGGCCGGGGAGCTGTTTTTT
d_call: NA; clone_size: NA; j_call: TRBJ1-1; v_call: TRBV6-5; cdr3_aa: CASSYSRGNGNTEAFF; cdr3_nt: TGTGCCAGCAGTTACTCGAGGGGGAATGGGAACACTGAAGCTTTCTTT
d_call: TRBD1; clone_size: few; j_call: TRBJ1-2; v_call: TRBV2; cdr3_aa: CASGTGWANYGYTF; cdr3_nt: TGTGCCAGCGGGACAGGGTGGGCTAACTATGGCTACACCTTC
d_call: NA; clone_size: NA; j_call: TRBJ1-2; v_call: TRBV4-2; cdr3_aa: CASSQAKRVSLINYGYTF; cdr3_nt: TGTGCCAGCAGCCAAGCAAAGCGGGTCTCGCTTATTAACTATGGCTACACCTTC
d_call: TRBD1; clone_size: NA; j_call: TRBJ2-5; v_call: TRBV5-1; cdr3_aa: CASSYRTGGGQETQYF; cdr3_nt: TGCGCCAGCTCTTATCGGACAGGGGGCGGGCAAGAGACCCAGTACTTC
d_call: NA; clone_size: few; j_call: TRBJ2-3; v_call: TRBV7-3; cdr3_aa: CASSVGFNPQYF; cdr3_nt: TGTGCCAGCAGCGTAGGATTTAATCCGCAGTATTTT
d_call: TRBD1; clone_size: few; j_call: TRBJ2-2; v_call: TRBV15; cdr3_aa: CATSPAVSTGYTGELFF; cdr3_nt: TGTGCCACCAGCCCTGCCGTCTCGACAGGGTACACCGGGGAGCTGTTTTTT
d_call: TRBD2; clone_size: NA; j_call: TRBJ2-7; v_call: TRBV6-2/TRBV6-3; cdr3_aa: CASGQPGLAYEQYF; cdr3_nt: TGTGCCAGCGGCCAACCGGGACTAGCCTACGAGCAGTACTTC
d_call: NA; clone_size: NA; j_call: TRBJ2-3; v_call: TRBV5-1; cdr3_aa: CASSWGPGFSDTQYF; cdr3_nt: TGCGCCAGCAGCTGGGGACCGGGGTTTTCGGATACGCAGTATTTT
d_call: TRBD1; clone_size: NA; j_call: TRBJ2-3; v_call: TRBV2; cdr3_aa: CAISSTKLGTATRTDTQYF; cdr3_nt: TGTGCCATCAGTAGCACCAAGCTGGGGACAGCCACCCGCACAGATACGCAGTATTTT
d_call: TRBD2; clone_size: few; j_call: TRBJ2-1; v_call: TRBV20-1; cdr3_aa: CSARARRGRPYNEQFF; cdr3_nt: TGCAGTGCTAGAGCTCGTCGCGGGAGGCCTTACAATGAGCAGTTCTTC
d_call: TRBD2; clone_size: few; j_call: TRBJ2-2; v_call: TRBV20-1; cdr3_aa: CSARDREGADTGELFF; cdr3_nt: TGCAGTGCTAGAGATAGGGAGGGAGCGGACACCGGGGAGCTGTTTTTT
d_call: TRBD1; clone_size: NA; j_call: TRBJ2-1; v_call: TRBV10-2; cdr3_aa: CASKVGTVYNEQFF; cdr3_nt: TGCGCCAGCAAGGTGGGGACAGTTTACAATGAGCAGTTCTTC
d_call: NA; clone_size: few; j_call: TRBJ2-1; v_call: TRBV20-1; cdr3_aa: CSARDSVVAEQFF; cdr3_nt: TGCAGTGCTAGGGACTCGGTGGTGGCGGAGCAGTTCTTC
d_call: TRBD2; clone_size: NA; j_call: TRBJ2-3; v_call: TRBV6-2/TRBV6-3; cdr3_aa: CASSSAGVFTDTQYF; cdr3_nt: TGTGCCAGCAGTTCTGCGGGAGTGTTCACAGATACGCAGTATTTT
d_call: TRBD2; clone_size: NA; j_call: TRBJ2-1; v_call: TRBV10-3; cdr3_aa: CAISSLAGEAYNEQFF; cdr3_nt: TGTGCCATCAGTTCCTTAGCGGGAGAGGCCTACAATGAGCAGTTCTTC
d_call: NA; clone_size: few; j_call: TRBJ2-1; v_call: TRBV5-1; cdr3_aa: CASSLAGAINEQFF; cdr3_nt: TGCGCCAGCAGCTTGGCAGGGGCGATCAATGAGCAGTTCTTC
d_call: NA; clone_size: few; j_call: TRBJ2-7; v_call: TRBV3-1; cdr3_aa: CASTAAGTYEQYF; cdr3_nt: TGTGCCAGTACGGCGGCGGGGACCTACGAGCAGTACTTC
d_call: TRBD1; clone_size: NA; j_call: TRBJ1-1; v_call: TRBV30; cdr3_aa: CAWSVTQGDTEAFF; cdr3_nt: TGTGCCTGGAGTGTGACTCAGGGGGACACTGAAGCTTTCTTT
d_call: TRBD2; clone_size: NA; j_call: TRBJ2-1; v_call: TRBV2; cdr3_aa: CASIRGRGLAGGEQFF; cdr3_nt: TGTGCCAGCATTAGGGGAAGGGGCCTAGCGGGAGGTGAGCAGTTCTTC
d_call: NA; clone_size: few; j_call: TRBJ1-1; v_call: TRBV20-1; cdr3_aa: CSAAIYGAKGTEAFF; cdr3_nt: TGCAGTGCTGCGATTTACGGTGCGAAGGGCACTGAAGCTTTCTTT
d_call: TRBD1; clone_size: NA; j_call: TRBJ2-1; v_call: TRBV6-1; cdr3_aa: CASTFTGTGGNEQFF; cdr3_nt: TGTGCCAGCACCTTTACCGGGACAGGGGGGAATGAGCAGTTCTTC
d_call: NA; clone_size: NA; j_call: TRBJ2-2; v_call: TRBV7-2; cdr3_aa: CASSLDIVNTGELFF; cdr3_nt: TGTGCCAGCAGCTTAGATATAGTCAACACCGGGGAGCTGTTTTTT
d_call: NA; clone_size: NA; j_call: TRBJ1-1; v_call: TRBV20-1; cdr3_aa: CSAREQGSSTEAFF; cdr3_nt: TGCAGTGCTAGGGAACAGGGCTCTAGCACTGAAGCTTTCTTT
d_call: TRBD2; clone_size: NA; j_call: TRBJ2-2; v_call: TRBV7-6; cdr3_aa: CASSLGLVSNTGELFF; cdr3_nt: TGTGCCAGCAGCTTGGGACTAGTTAGCAACACCGGGGAGCTGTTTTTT
d_call: TRBD2; clone_size: NA; j_call: TRBJ2-7; v_call: TRBV20-1; cdr3_aa: CSAPERGLAGEQYF; cdr3_nt: TGCAGTGCCCCGGAACGTGGACTAGCGGGCGAGCAGTACTTC
d_call: NA; clone_size: NA; j_call: TRBJ1-5; v_call: TRBV12-3/TRBV12-4; cdr3_aa: CASSKSYSNQPQHF; cdr3_nt: TGTGCCAGCAGCAAATCGTATAGCAATCAGCCCCAGCATTTT
d_call: TRBD1; clone_size: NA; j_call: TRBJ2-7; v_call: TRBV7-8; cdr3_aa: CASSLAGDRRLYEQYF; cdr3_nt: TGTGCCAGCAGCTTAGCGGGGGACAGAAGGCTCTACGAGCAGTACTTC
d_call: TRBD1; clone_size: few; j_call: TRBJ2-7; v_call: TRBV20-1; cdr3_aa: CSAQTQQGARYEQYF; cdr3_nt: TGCAGTGCCCAAACCCAACAGGGGGCAAGGTACGAGCAGTACTTC
d_call: NA; clone_size: NA; j_call: TRBJ1-1; v_call: TRBV27; cdr3_aa: CASSYRVFTEAFF; cdr3_nt: TGTGCCAGCAGTTACAGGGTGTTCACTGAAGCTTTCTTT